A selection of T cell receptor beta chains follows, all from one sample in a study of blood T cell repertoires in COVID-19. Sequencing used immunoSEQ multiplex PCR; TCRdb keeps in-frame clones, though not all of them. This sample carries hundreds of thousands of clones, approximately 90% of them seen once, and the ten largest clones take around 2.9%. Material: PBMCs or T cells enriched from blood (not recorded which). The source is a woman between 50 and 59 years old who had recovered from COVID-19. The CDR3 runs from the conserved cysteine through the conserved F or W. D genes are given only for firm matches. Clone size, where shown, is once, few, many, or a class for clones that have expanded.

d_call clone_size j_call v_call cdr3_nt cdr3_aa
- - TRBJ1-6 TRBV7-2 TGTGCCAGCAGCTTAGACAGGGTAGGGTCACCCCTCCACTTT CASSLDRVGSPLHF
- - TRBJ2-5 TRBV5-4 TGTGCCAGCTACAGTCAAGAGACCCAGTACTTC CASYSQETQYF
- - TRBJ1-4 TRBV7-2 TGTGCCAGCAGCCGCCCGTCCAGGAATGAAAAACTGTTTTTT CASSRPSRNEKLFF
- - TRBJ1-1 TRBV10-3 TGTGCCATCTCGGCAGGCACTGAAGCTTTCTTT CAISAGTEAFF
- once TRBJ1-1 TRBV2 TGTGCCAGCAGACCCGAGGGGGGGAGAACTGAAGCTTTCTTT CASRPEGGRTEAFF
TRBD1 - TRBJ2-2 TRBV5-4 TGTGCCAGCAGCTCGGGGACAGGGGGCCGGAGCACCGGGGAGCTGTTTTTT CASSSGTGGRSTGELFF
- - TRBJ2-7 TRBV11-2 TGTGCCAGCAGCTTAGTGGCTAGCGGAGGGGGGCGGAAGTACTTC CASSLVASGGGRKYF
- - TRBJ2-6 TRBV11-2 TGTGCCAGCAGCTCACCGGGACTTCGGAACTCTGGGGCCAACGTCCTGACTTTC CASSSPGLRNSGANVLTF
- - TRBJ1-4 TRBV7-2 TGTGCCAGCAGCTTTTCCAGGGATTACCGGGAAAAACTGTTTTTT CASSFSRDYREKLFF
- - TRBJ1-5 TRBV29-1 TGCAGCGTTGAAATCCAGGGTACAAGTCAGCCCCAGCATTTT CSVEIQGTSQPQHF
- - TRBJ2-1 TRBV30 TGTGCCTGGGCAGAAACACCCTACAATGAGCAGTTCTTC CAWAETPYNEQFF
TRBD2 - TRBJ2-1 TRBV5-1 TGCGCCAGCAGCCCCGCGACTAGCGGGAGCTACAATGAGCAGTTCTTC CASSPATSGSYNEQFF
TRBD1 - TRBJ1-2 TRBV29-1 TGCAGCGTTGAAATGACAGGGGTTGGCTACACCTTC CSVEMTGVGYTF
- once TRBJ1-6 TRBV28 TGTGCCAGCAGTAAACAGGTCCGGAATTCACCCCTCCACTTT CASSKQVRNSPLHF
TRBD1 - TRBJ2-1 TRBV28 TGTGCCAGCACCCAGGGACAGTTCTACAATGAGCAGTTCTTC CASTQGQFYNEQFF
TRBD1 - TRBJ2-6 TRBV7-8 TGTGCCAGCAGCAACCGACGGGACAGAACTAAAAACGTCCTGACTTTC CASSNRRDRTKNVLTF
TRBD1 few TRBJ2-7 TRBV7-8 TGTGCCAGCAGCTTACCCGGACAGGGTAGCGAGCAGTACTTC CASSLPGQGSEQYF
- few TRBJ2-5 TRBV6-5 TGTGCCAGCACCGGACGGGGGGCTAAGACCCAGTACTTC CASTGRGAKTQYF
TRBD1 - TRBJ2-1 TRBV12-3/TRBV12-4 TGTGCCAGCAGTACAAGACAGGGGGATGAGCAGTTCTTC CASSTRQGDEQFF
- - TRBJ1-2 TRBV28 TGTGCCAGCCTAGAGGTCACCTATGGCTACACCTTC CASLEVTYGYTF
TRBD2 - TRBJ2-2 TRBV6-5 TGTGCCACGGGACTAGCGAACACCGGGGAGCTGTTTTTT CATGLANTGELFF
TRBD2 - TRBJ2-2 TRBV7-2 TGTGCCAGCAGCCTTAGCGCTAGCGGGAGGGCCGGCGGGGAGCTGTTTTTT CASSLSASGRAGGELFF
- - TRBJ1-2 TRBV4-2 TGTGCCAGCAGCCAAAACGGAGGGGCCCTAAACTATGGCTACACCTTC CASSQNGGALNYGYTF
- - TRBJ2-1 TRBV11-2 TGTGCCAGCAGCTTAGTCGATGAGCAGTTCTTC CASSLVDEQFF
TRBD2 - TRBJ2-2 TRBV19 TGTGCCAGTAGTATAAGGCTAGCGGGAGATTCCGGGGAGCTGTTTTTT CASSIRLAGDSGELFF
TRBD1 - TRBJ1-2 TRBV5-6 TGTGCCAGCAGCCCTGGACAGGGGAGGTCTGGCTACACCTTC CASSPGQGRSGYTF
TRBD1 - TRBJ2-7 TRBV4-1 TGCGCCAGCAGCCCAACAGGGGATTACTACGAGCAGTACTTC CASSPTGDYYEQYF
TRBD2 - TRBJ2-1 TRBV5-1 TGCGCCAGCCCCGGGGGGGGCAATGAGCAGTTCTTC CASPGGGNEQFF
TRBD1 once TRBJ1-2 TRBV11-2 TGTGCCAGCAGCTATACAACTGGACAGGGGGCTGGCTACACCTTC CASSYTTGQGAGYTF
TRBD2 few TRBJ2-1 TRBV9 TGTGCCAGCAACCTCGGGGGGGCGCTCCCTTACAATGAGCAGTTCTTC CASNLGGALPYNEQFF
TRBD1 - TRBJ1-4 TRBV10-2 TGCGCCAGCAGTGAGTTACAGACAGGGTTTAATGAAAAACTGTTTTTT CASSELQTGFNEKLFF
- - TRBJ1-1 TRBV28 TGTGCCAGCAGACCGAGAGGGGGGGCCACTGAAGCTTTCTTT CASRPRGGATEAFF
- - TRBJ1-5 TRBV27 TGTGCCAGCAACGACAGTGGGCCGGGCAATCAGCCCCAGCATTTT CASNDSGPGNQPQHF
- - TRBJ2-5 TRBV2 TGTGCCAGCGGCGCAGGGACTTTTGAGACCCAGTACTTC CASGAGTFETQYF
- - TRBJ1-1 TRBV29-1 TGCAGCGCGGCGGGGTTTTGGCAAGCTTTCTTT CSAAGFWQAFF
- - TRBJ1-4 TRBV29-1 TGCAGCGTTGAAGATCTAGGGGGGGAGCAAGGTGCGACTAATGAAAAACTGTTTTTT CSVEDLGGEQGATNEKLFF
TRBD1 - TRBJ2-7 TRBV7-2 TGTGCCAGCAGCTTAAGAGGGGGCGACTACGAGCAGTACTTC CASSLRGGDYEQYF
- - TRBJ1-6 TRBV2 TGTGCCAGCAGTAAACAGAATTCACCCCTCCACTTT CASSKQNSPLHF
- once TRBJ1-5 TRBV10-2 TGCGCCAGCAGTGACGCGGGCAATAGCAATCAGCCCCAGCATTTT CASSDAGNSNQPQHF
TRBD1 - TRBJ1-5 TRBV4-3 TGCGCCAGCAGCCAAGACAGGGGGCTCAGTCAGCCCCAGCATTTT CASSQDRGLSQPQHF
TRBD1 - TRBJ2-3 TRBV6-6 TGTGCCAGCAGACCGGGACAGGGAGAGCTGTATTTT CASRPGQGELYF
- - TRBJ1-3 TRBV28 TGTGCCAGCAGTTCCCTCCGGACGTCGACTTATAGGGGGAACGGAAACACCATATATTTT CASSSLRTSTYRGNGNTIYF
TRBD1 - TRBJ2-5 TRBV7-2 TGTGCCAGCGGGTACAGGGGGCGGGAGACCCAGTACTTC CASGYRGRETQYF
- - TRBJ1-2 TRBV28 TGTGCCAGCAGGACGGGACGGACTATCGGCTACACCTTC CASRTGRTIGYTF
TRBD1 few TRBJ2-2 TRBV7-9 TGTGCCAGCAGCTTAGATGGGACAGGGAACACCGGGGAGCTGTTTTTT CASSLDGTGNTGELFF